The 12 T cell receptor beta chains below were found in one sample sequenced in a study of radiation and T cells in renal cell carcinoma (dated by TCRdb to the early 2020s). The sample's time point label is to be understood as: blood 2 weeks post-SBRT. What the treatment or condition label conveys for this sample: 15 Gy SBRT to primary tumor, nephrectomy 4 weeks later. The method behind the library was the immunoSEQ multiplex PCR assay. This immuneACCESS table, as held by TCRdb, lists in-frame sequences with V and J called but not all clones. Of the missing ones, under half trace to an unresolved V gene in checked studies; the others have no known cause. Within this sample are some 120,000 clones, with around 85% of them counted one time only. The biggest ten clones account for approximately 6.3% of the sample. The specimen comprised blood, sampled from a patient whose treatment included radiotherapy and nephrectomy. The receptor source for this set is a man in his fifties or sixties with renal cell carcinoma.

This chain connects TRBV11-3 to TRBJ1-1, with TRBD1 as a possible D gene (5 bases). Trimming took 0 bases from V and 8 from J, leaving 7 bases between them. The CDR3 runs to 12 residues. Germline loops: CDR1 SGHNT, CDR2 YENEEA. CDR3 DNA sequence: TGTGCCAGCAGCTTAGATGCAGGGGAAGCTTTCTTT. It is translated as CASSLDAGEAFF.

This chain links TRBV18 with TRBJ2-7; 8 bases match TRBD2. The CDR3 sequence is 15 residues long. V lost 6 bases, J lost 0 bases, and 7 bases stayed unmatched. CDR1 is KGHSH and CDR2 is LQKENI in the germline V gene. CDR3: CASSSTSGASYEQYF. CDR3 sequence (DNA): TGTGCCAGCTCGTCTACTAGCGGCGCCTCCTACGAGCAGTACTTC.

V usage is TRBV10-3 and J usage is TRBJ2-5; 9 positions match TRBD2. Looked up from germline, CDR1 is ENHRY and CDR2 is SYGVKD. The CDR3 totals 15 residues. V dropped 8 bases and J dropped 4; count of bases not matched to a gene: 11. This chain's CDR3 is CAILSGLATGETQYF. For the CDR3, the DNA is TGTGCCATCCTCTCCGGACTAGCGACAGGAGAGACCCAGTACTTC.

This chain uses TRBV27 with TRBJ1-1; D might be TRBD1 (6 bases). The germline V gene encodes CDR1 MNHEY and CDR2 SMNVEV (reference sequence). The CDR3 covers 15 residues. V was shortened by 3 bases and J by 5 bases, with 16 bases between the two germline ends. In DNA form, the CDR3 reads TGTGCCAGCAGTTTTCCAGGGGCTGAGGGTACTGAAGCTTTCTTT. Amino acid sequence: CASSFPGAEGTEAFF.

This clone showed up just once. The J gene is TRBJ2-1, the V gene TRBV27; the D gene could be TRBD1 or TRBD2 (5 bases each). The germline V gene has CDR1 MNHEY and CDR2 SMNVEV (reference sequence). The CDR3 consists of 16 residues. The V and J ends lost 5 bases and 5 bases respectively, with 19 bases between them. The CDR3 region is CASSPRTGTINNEQFF. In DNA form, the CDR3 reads TGTGCCAGCAGTCCAAGAACCGGGACGATTAACAATGAGCAGTTCTTC.

The CDR3 nucleotides read TGTGCCAGCAGTTACGAGGGGGGCACTGAAGCTTTCTTT. Encoded protein: CASSYEGGTEAFF. The gene calls are TRBV6-6 and TRBJ1-1; TRBD1 might be the D (6 bases). Trimming took off 2 bases at V and 4 bases at J, with 8 bases between the two ends. Looked up from germline, CDR1 is MNHNY and CDR2 is SVGAGI (reference sequence). The CDR3 has 13 residues.

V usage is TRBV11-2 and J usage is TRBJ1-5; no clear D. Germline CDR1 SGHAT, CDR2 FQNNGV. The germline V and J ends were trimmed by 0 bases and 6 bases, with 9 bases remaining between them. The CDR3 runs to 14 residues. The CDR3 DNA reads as TGTGCCAGCAGCTTAGATCAGTCTGGTCAGCCCCAGCATTTT. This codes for CASSLDQSGQPQHF.

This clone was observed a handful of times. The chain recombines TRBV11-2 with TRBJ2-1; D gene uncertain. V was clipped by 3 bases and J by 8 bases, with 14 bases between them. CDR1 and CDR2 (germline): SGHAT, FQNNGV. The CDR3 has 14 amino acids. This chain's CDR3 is CASSFGTDSYEQFF. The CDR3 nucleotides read TGTGCCAGCAGCTTTGGTACAGACTCCTATGAGCAGTTCTTC.

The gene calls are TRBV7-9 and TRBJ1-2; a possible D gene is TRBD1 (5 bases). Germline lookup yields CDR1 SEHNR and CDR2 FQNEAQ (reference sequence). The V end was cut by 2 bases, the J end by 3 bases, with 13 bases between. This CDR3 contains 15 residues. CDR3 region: CASSLPRDFYYGYTF. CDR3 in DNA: TGTGCCAGCAGCTTACCGAGGGACTTTTACTATGGCTACACCTTC. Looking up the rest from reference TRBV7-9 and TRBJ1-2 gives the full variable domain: DTGVSQNPRHKITKRGQNVTFRCDPISEHNRLYWYRQTLGQGPEFLTYFQNEAQLEKSRLLSDRFSAERPKGSFSTLEIQRTEQGDSAMYLCASSLPRDFYYGYTFGSGTRLTVV.

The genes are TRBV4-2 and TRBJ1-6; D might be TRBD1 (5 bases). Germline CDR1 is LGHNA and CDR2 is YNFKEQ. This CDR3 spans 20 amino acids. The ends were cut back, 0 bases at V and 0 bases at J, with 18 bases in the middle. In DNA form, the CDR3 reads TGTGCCAGCAGCCAAGACCCTCCGGGACGGGAAAGCTCCTATAATTCACCCCTCCACTTT. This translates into CASSQDPPGRESSYNSPLHF.

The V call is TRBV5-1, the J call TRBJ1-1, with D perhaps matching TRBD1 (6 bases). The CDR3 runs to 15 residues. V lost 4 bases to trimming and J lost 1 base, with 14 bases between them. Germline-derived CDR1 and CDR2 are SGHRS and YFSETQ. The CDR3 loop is CASSLTGTRNTEAFF. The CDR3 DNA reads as TGCGCCAGCAGCCTGACCGGGACACGGAACACTGAAGCTTTCTTT.

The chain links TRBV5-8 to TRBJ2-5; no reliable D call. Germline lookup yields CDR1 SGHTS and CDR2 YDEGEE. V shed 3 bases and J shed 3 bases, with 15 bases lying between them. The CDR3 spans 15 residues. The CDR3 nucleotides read TGTGCCAGCAGCTGGGTGGGCCAGATAAAAGAGACCCAGTACTTC. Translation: CASSWVGQIKETQYF.